This T cell receptor (beta chain) was observed in a study of cytomegalovirus exposure and HLA in healthy donors. Study results and caveats: Relative to equally common others, HLA-associated TCR beta chains showed greater clonal expansion in a later analysis. Earlier findings revealed that most TCR beta V segments proved productive either about 87% or about 30% of the time.

Both 60 Vbeta primers and 13 Jbeta primers went into the PCR. Sequenced by immunoSEQ multiplex PCR; TCRdb stores in-frame clones only, minus some. The sample includes around 88,000 clones, nearly 80% seen only once; the top ten take approximately 4%. Concerning this clone: The antigen remains undetermined.

The CDR3 runs 11 residues. Germline lookup yields CDR1 SGHRS and CDR2 YFSETQ. Trimming took off 4 bases at V and 2 bases at J, with 3 bases between the two ends. This receptor was identified in a woman aged 40-49 years in good health and CMV-seropositive. V usage is TRBV5-1 and J usage is TRBJ2-5; D call uncertain. Sequenced sample: PBMCs. CDR3 in DNA: TGCGCCAGCAGCCAACAAGAGACCCAGTACTTC. The encoded protein is CASSQQETQYF.